These 17 T cell receptor beta chains came from one sample sequenced in a study of T cell changes during pregnancy in multiple sclerosis. Assay used: immunoSEQ multiplex PCR; TCRdb lists only in-frame clones, some missing. Here the sample spans approximately 85,000 clones, roughly 92% being singletons. The sample consisted of peripheral blood, taken in the first trimester of pregnancy. Receptor source: a female donor with multiple sclerosis, enrolled in a pregnancy study.

This chain connects TRBV7-8 to TRBJ2-7; 7 bases align to TRBD1. CDR1 and CDR2 (germline): SGHVS, FQNEAQ. Unmatched junction bases numbered 6, after V lost 5 bases and J lost 2 bases. This CDR3 comprises 14 residues. The CDR3 DNA reads TGTGCCAGCAGCACGAACAGGGGCCCCTACGAGCAGTACTTC. Protein: CASSTNRGPYEQYF.

Regarding this clone: An end of the junction does not agree with germline; a read error may underlie this. The CDR3 loop reads CASSEGSVEQFF. In DNA form, the CDR3 reads TGTGCCAGCAGCGAAGGTAGTGTTGAGCAGTTCTTC. The rearrangement joins TRBV2 to TRBJ2-1; D is uncertain. This CDR3 is built from 12 residues. Germline loops: CDR1 SNHLY, CDR2 FYNNEI. Based on the CDR3 plus reference TRBV2 and TRBJ2-1, the full variable domain is EPEVTQTPSHQVTQMGQEVILRCVPISNHLYFYWYRQILGQKVEFLVSFYNNEISEKSEIFDDQFSVERPDGSNFTLKIRSTKLEDSAMYFCASSEGSVEQFFGPGTRLTVL.

CDR3 sequence reads: CASSLRGMSGPYEQYF. The DNA of the CDR3 is TGTGCCAGCAGTTTGCGCGGTATGAGCGGCCCCTACGAGCAGTACTTC. V is TRBV28 and J is TRBJ2-7, with D possibly matching TRBD2 (5 bases). Deletions cut 3 bases from V and 2 bases from J, with 17 bases between. The CDR3 spans 16 residues. Looked up from germline, CDR1 is MDHEN and CDR2 is SYDVKM.

The V call is TRBV4-3, the J call TRBJ2-3; the match to TRBD2 covers 10 bases. The ends lost 8 bases at V and 4 bases at J; junction bases unmatched: 6. Per the germline V gene, CDR1 is LGHNA and CDR2 is YSLEER. The CDR3 is 14 residues long. Here the CDR3 DNA reads TGCGCCAGCTCAGCGGGGGGGGCGGCAGATACGCAGTATTTT. This encodes CASSAGGAADTQYF.

The chain joins TRBV5-6 to TRBJ2-1, with 8 bases aligning to TRBD1. V gave up 4 bases and J gave up 6 bases; unmatched junction bases: 6. The CDR3 sequence is 14 residues long. From germline, CDR1 is SGHDT and CDR2 YYEEEE. The CDR3: CASSRQGIGNEQFF. The CDR3 DNA reads TGTGCCAGCAGCCGACAGGGGATAGGCAATGAGCAGTTCTTC.

The chain recombines TRBV18 with TRBJ1-1; a possible D gene is TRBD1 (5 bases). Trimming took off 1 base at V and 7 bases at J, with 13 bases between the two ends. The CDR3 is made up of 14 amino acids. Germline V gives CDR1 KGHSH, CDR2 LQKENI. CDR3 sequence reads: CASSPLAPRGEAFF. The CDR3 nucleotides read TGTGCCAGCTCACCACTGGCCCCAAGGGGTGAAGCTTTCTTT.

The V and J genes are TRBV5-1 and TRBJ1-2, with a tentative D call TRBD1 (5 bases). Per germline, CDR1 SGHRS and CDR2 YFSETQ. Trimming removed 2 bases from V and 4 bases from J, with 9 bases in between. CDR3 length: 13 residues. CDR3: CASSFGQGYGYTF. CDR3 bases: TGCGCCAGCAGCTTTGGGCAGGGCTATGGCTACACCTTC.

The gene calls are TRBV19 and TRBJ2-1; 7 bases are shared with TRBD2. CDR1 and CDR2 (germline): LNHDA, SQIVND (reference sequence). Losses at the gene ends were 7 bases for V and 2 bases for J; bases not matched to a gene: 5. This CDR3 is 14 amino acids long. The CDR3 DNA is TGTGCCAGTACCATAGCGGGTACCTACAATGAGCAGTTCTTC. This encodes CASTIAGTYNEQFF.

The chain has TRBV6-5 and TRBJ2-1; 8 bases are a match to TRBD2. This CDR3 is built from 12 residues. J lost 14 bases, V lost 6 bases, and 9 bases had no gene match. Germline loops: CDR1 MNHEY, CDR2 SVGAGI. This CDR3 is CASSRHSGIKFF. The CDR3 DNA is TGTGCCAGCAGCCGACATAGCGGGATAAAGTTCTTC.

This chain links TRBV7-9 with TRBJ1-5; perhaps TRBD1 as D (5 bases). The length of the CDR3 is 15 residues. The germline V and J ends were trimmed by 4 bases and 2 bases, with 12 bases remaining between them. Per the germline V gene, CDR1 is SEHNR and CDR2 is FQNEAQ (reference sequence). This CDR3 is CASSSTEGGNQPQHF. CDR3 DNA: TGTGCCAGCAGCTCGACAGAAGGAGGCAATCAGCCCCAGCATTTT.

The rearrangement joins TRBV14 to TRBJ2-1; 8 bases align to TRBD1. The CDR3 has 16 residues. Germline V gene lookup returns CDR1 SGHDN and CDR2 FVKESK. V was pared by 4 bases and J by 4 bases, with 9 bases of the junction left unmatched. CDR3 sequence (DNA): TGTGCCAGCAGCCGAGAGACAGGGGACCAGTACAATGAGCAGTTCTTC. Protein sequence: CASSRETGDQYNEQFF.

This clone came up a few times. The chain carries TRBV14 and TRBJ1-3; possibly TRBD1 for D (6 bases). This CDR3 comprises 15 residues. V was clipped by 5 bases and J by 1 base, with 12 bases between them. The germline V gene encodes CDR1 SGHDN and CDR2 FVKESK. CDR3 DNA sequence: TGTGCCAGCAGCAGAGGGGGACAATCTGGAAACACCATATATTTT. Encoded protein: CASSRGGQSGNTIYF.

This chain uses TRBV11-2 with TRBJ2-3, with 11 nucleotides matching TRBD2. Germline trimming cut 4 bases from V and 0 bases from J; bases unmatched to any gene: 9. CDR1 and CDR2 (germline): SGHAT, FQNNGV. The CDR3 length is 18 residues. The CDR3 is CASSSIRTSGLSTDTQYF. The CDR3 nucleotides read TGTGCCAGCAGCTCCATTCGGACTAGCGGGTTGAGCACAGATACGCAGTATTTT.

The chain links TRBV30 to TRBJ2-2; D is ambiguous. V dropped 1 base and J dropped 5 bases, with 14 bases sitting between them. This CDR3 comprises 15 residues. Germline CDR1 and CDR2: GTSNPN and SVGIG (reference sequence). This CDR3 is CAWSDSRIETGELFF. CDR3 DNA: TGTGCCTGGAGTGACAGCCGGATAGAAACCGGGGAGCTGTTTTTT.

This clone was detected a few times. The chain is built from TRBV10-1 and TRBJ2-7; the D is unclear. V was clipped by 8 bases and J by 0 bases, with 11 bases between them. The CDR3 sequence is 13 residues long. Germline assignment: CDR1 WNHNN and CDR2 SYGVQD (reference sequence). CDR3 residues: CASLGSYSYEQYF. As DNA, the CDR3 is TGCGCCAGCCTAGGCAGTTACTCCTACGAGCAGTACTTC.

The CDR3 nucleotides are TGTGCCAGCTCACCACCGGCAGGGACAGATACGCAGTATTTT. Translating it yields CASSPPAGTDTQYF. V usage is TRBV18 and J usage is TRBJ2-3; D perhaps matches TRBD1 (5 bases). The germline CDR1 and CDR2 sequences are KGHSH and LQKENI. This CDR3 spans 14 amino acids. The V gene lost 0 bases and the J gene lost 3 bases, with 7 bases spanning the gap.

Here the CDR3 reads CASSQGWRGAGANVLTF. CDR3 nucleotides: TGCGCCAGCAGCCAAGGATGGCGGGGGGCTGGGGCCAACGTCCTGACTTTC. The chain couples TRBV4-1 to TRBJ2-6; 8 bases line up with TRBD2. Germline loops: CDR1 MGHRA, CDR2 YSYEKL. The CDR3 runs to 17 residues. V shed 1 base and J 2 bases; nucleotides not matched to a gene: 4.